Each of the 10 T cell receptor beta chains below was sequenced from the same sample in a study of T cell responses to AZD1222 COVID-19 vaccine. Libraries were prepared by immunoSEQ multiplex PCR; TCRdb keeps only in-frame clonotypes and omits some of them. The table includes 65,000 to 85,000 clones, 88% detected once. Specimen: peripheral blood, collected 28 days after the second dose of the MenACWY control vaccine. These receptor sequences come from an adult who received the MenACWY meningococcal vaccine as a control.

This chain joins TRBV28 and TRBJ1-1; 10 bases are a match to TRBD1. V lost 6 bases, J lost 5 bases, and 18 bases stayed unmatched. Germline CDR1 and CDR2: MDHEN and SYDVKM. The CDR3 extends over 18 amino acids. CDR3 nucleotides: TGTGCCAGCAGCCCCCGGATCGGGACAGGGGAATTTAGGACTGAAGCTTTCTTT. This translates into CASSPRIGTGEFRTEAFF.

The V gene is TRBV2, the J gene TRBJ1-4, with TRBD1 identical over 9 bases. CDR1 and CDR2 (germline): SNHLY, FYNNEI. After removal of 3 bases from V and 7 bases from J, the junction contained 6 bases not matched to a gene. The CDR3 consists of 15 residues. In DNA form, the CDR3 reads TGTGCCAGCAGTGATTCGGGACAGGGTTTTGAAAAACTGTTTTTT. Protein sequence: CASSDSGQGFEKLFF. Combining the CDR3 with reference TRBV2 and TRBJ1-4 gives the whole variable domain EPEVTQTPSHQVTQMGQEVILRCVPISNHLYFYWYRQILGQKVEFLVSFYNNEISEKSEIFDDQFSVERPDGSNFTLKIRSTKLEDSAMYFCASSDSGQGFEKLFFGSGTQLSVL.

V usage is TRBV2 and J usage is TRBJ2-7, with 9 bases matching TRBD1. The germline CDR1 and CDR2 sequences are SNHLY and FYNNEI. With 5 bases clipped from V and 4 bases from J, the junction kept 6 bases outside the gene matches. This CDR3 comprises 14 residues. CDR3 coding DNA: TGTGCCAGCAGTAAGTCCGGGACAGGGTACGAGCAGTACTTC. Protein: CASSKSGTGYEQYF.

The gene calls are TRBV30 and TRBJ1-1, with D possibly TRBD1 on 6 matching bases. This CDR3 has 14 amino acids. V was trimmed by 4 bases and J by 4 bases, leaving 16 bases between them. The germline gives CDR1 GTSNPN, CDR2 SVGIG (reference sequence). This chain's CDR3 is CAWNTGLMSTEAFF. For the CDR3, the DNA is TGTGCCTGGAATACAGGGTTAATGTCCACTGAAGCTTTCTTT.

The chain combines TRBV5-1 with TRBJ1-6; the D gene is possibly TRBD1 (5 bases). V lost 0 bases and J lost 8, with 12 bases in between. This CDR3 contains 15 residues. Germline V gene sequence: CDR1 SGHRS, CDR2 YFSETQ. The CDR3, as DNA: TGCGCCAGCAGCTTGGGACAGATGGACTATTCACCCCTCCACTTT. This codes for CASSLGQMDYSPLHF.

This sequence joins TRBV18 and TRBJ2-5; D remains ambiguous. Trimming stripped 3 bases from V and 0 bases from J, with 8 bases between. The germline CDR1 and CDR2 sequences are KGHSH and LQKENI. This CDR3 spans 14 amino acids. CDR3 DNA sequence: TGTGCCAGCTCACCTTTCACTTACCAAGAGACCCAGTACTTC. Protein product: CASSPFTYQETQYF.

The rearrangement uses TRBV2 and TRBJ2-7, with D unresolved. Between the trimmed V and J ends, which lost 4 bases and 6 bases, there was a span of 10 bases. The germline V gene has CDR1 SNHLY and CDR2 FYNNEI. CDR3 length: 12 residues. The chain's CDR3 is CASSVSVREQYF. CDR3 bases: TGTGCCAGCAGTGTCAGTGTCCGCGAGCAGTACTTC.

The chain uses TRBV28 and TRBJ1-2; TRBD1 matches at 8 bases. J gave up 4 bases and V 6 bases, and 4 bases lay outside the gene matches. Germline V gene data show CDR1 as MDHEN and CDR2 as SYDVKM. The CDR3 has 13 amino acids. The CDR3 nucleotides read TGTGCCAGCAGACCGGGACAGGCCTATGGCTACACCTTC. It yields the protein CASRPGQAYGYTF.

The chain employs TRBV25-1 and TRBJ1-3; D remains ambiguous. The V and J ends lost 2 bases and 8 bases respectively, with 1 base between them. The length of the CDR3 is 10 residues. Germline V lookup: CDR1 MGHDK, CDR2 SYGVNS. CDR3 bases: TGTGCCAGCAGTGAAGACACCATATATTTT. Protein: CASSEDTIYF.

The CDR3 sequence: CASSGTSGGEETQYF. The DNA of the CDR3 is TGTGCCAGCAGCGGGACTAGCGGGGGAGAAGAGACCCAGTACTTC. The chain employs TRBV5-6 and TRBJ2-5; 14 bases map to TRBD2. The CDR3 consists of 15 residues. CDR1 is SGHDT and CDR2 is YYEEEE in the germline V gene. V trimming: 4 bases; J trimming: 3 bases; junction bases outside the gene matches: 2.